The 30 T cell receptor beta chains below all came from one sample that was sequenced in a study of cytomegalovirus exposure and HLA in healthy donors. It was with 60 Vbeta and 13 Jbeta primers that the PCR ran. Some clones are missing from TCRdb's copy, which holds only in-frame ones; the method was immunoSEQ multiplex PCR. In the table there are about 89,000 clones, around 59% of which are singletons. The specimen was PBMCs. The receptors originated from a human donor in good health.

The count of this clone is one. The chain has TRBV9 and TRBJ2-5; no definite D call. The CDR3 consists of 12 residues. Germline V lookup: CDR1 SGDLS, CDR2 YYNGEE. Trimming left V 0 bases short and J 9 bases short, with 9 bases between. Written as DNA, the CDR3 is TGTGCCAGCAGCGTAGTAGATGAGGCCCAGTACTTC. Protein: CASSVVDEAQYF.

This clone was picked up a small number of times. The chain uses TRBV10-3 and TRBJ1-3; D is uncertain. In germline, CDR1 is ENHRY, CDR2 SYGVKD. This CDR3 comprises 15 residues. The V gene lost 2 bases and the J gene lost 3 bases, with 11 bases spanning the gap. CDR3 in DNA: TGTGCCATCAGTGAGAAGGGAGGTCTTGGAAACACCATATATTTT. This sequence encodes CAISEKGGLGNTIYF.

The chain recombines TRBV7-9 with TRBJ1-6; D is perhaps TRBD1 (5 bases). Germline lookup yields CDR1 SEHNR and CDR2 FQNEAQ (reference sequence). V was shortened by 4 bases and J by 5 bases, with 12 bases between the two germline ends. This CDR3 comprises 15 residues. The CDR3 region has the DNA TGTGCCAGCAGCTCCTTAACGGGGGATAATTCACCCCTCCACTTT. Its translation: CASSSLTGDNSPLHF.

The chain joins TRBV18 to TRBJ2-6; 7 bases are shared with TRBD2. Germline V gene lookup returns CDR1 KGHSH and CDR2 LQKENI. V shed 3 bases and J 2 bases; nucleotides not matched to a gene: 13. The CDR3 is made up of 19 amino acids. The chain's CDR3 is CASSPLTVTGGAGANVLTF. CDR3 DNA sequence: TGTGCCAGCTCACCCCTGACAGTTACTGGGGGGGCTGGGGCCAACGTCCTGACTTTC.

The V gene is TRBV7-9, the J gene TRBJ2-3; 7 bases are a match to TRBD1. Germline CDR1 and CDR2: SEHNR and FQNEAQ (reference sequence). Germline trimming cut 1 base from V and 1 base from J; bases unmatched to any gene: 5. This CDR3 is built from 16 residues. The CDR3 region is CASSLVSGQGTDTQYF. CDR3 coding DNA: TGTGCCAGCAGCTTAGTGTCCGGACAGGGCACAGATACGCAGTATTTT.

The rearrangement uses TRBV7-9 and TRBJ1-1; the D is unclear. The germline CDR1 and CDR2 sequences are SEHNR and FQNEAQ (reference sequence). CDR3 size: 11 residues. The germline V and J ends were trimmed by 1 base and 6 bases, with 3 bases remaining between them. CDR3 sequence reads: CASSLVAEAFF. In DNA, the CDR3 is TGTGCCAGCAGCTTAGTCGCTGAAGCTTTCTTT.

In its sample, this clone was seen once. The rearrangement uses TRBV30 and TRBJ1-5, with TRBD1 identical over 9 bases. Unmatched junction bases numbered 8, after V lost 7 bases and J lost 7 bases. The CDR3 loop spans 13 amino acids. Germline V CDR1 and CDR2: GTSNPN, SVGIG (reference sequence). The chain's CDR3 is CALRQGTGQPQHF. CDR3 nucleotides: TGTGCCTTAAGACAGGGGACAGGGCAGCCCCAGCATTTT.

The J gene is TRBJ1-4, the V gene TRBV6-5; 8 nucleotides agree with TRBD1. Trimming at V came to 5 bases and at J to 8 bases, leaving 7 bases not matched to a gene. Germline CDR1 MNHEY, CDR2 SVGAGI. The CDR3 has 14 amino acids. CDR3 residues: CASSEQGAQEKLFF. The CDR3 DNA is TGTGCCAGCAGTGAGCAGGGGGCGCAGGAAAAACTGTTTTTT.

The chain employs TRBV14 and TRBJ1-4; perhaps TRBD1 as D (5 bases). Looked up from germline, CDR1 is SGHDN and CDR2 is FVKESK. Between the trimmed V and J ends, which lost 0 bases and 0 bases, there was a span of 26 bases. The CDR3 has 22 amino acids. CDR3 loop: CASSQDPYARSGFGATNEKLFF. CDR3 DNA sequence: TGTGCCAGCAGCCAAGATCCTTACGCTCGTTCAGGGTTTGGGGCAACTAATGAAAAACTGTTTTTT.

A remark on this clone: Other nucleotide sequences from this sample produce the same CDR3. CDR3 sequence (DNA): TGTGCCAGCAGCTTAAGGACAGGAGGCGAGACCCAGTACTTC. It translates to CASSLRTGGETQYF. The chain uses TRBV7-9 and TRBJ2-5, with TRBD1 matching over 7 bases. Germline-derived CDR1 and CDR2 are SEHNR and FQNEAQ (reference sequence). The CDR3 consists of 14 residues. J lost 5 bases, V lost 2 bases, and 5 bases had no gene match.

This sequence joins TRBV19 and TRBJ2-5; tentative D call: TRBD1 (6 bases). From germline, CDR1 is LNHDA and CDR2 SQIVND (reference sequence). V was cut by 7 bases and J by 0 bases, with 9 bases left in between. This CDR3 region has 13 residues. The CDR3 protein is CASTPGDQETQYF. The CDR3 region has the DNA TGTGCCAGTACTCCAGGGGACCAAGAGACCCAGTACTTC.

A few counts support this clone. J is TRBJ2-7 and V is TRBV5-5, with a tentative D call TRBD1 (6 bases). The V end was cut by 5 bases, the J end by 0 bases, with 15 bases between. The CDR3 runs 15 residues. Looked up from germline, CDR1 is SGHKS and CDR2 is YYEKEE (reference sequence). CDR3 residues: CASRPGQSISYEQYF. The CDR3 nucleotides read TGTGCCAGCAGACCCGGACAGAGCATCTCCTACGAGCAGTACTTC.

This clone was seen once. V gene TRBV11-3 combines with J gene TRBJ1-1; D is uncertain. This CDR3 is 14 amino acids long. Germline V gives CDR1 SGHNT, CDR2 YENEEA. V lost 0 bases to trimming and J lost 5 bases, with 10 bases between them. The CDR3 DNA sequence: TGTGCCAGCAGCTTAGACTGGGCAGTTACTGAAGCTTTCTTT. Translating gives CASSLDWAVTEAFF.

This chain joins TRBV9 and TRBJ1-2; 7 bases fit TRBD1. CDR1 and CDR2 (germline): SGDLS, YYNGEE. CDR3 length: 14 residues. After removal of 2 bases from V and 6 bases from J, the junction contained 7 bases not matched to a gene. The CDR3 loop is CASSVEDRANGYTF. CDR3 bases: TGTGCCAGCAGCGTCGAAGACAGGGCAAATGGCTACACCTTC.

The chain employs TRBV4-2 and TRBJ1-5; no clear D. Germline CDR1 LGHNA, CDR2 YNFKEQ. The CDR3 extends over 12 amino acids. Trimming took off 2 bases at V and 4 bases at J, with 3 bases between the two ends. The CDR3 is CASSQPNQPQHF. CDR3 nucleotides: TGTGCCAGCAGCCAACCAAATCAGCCCCAGCATTTT.

This clone was observed a handful of times. The chain combines TRBV6-4 with TRBJ2-6, with D possibly TRBD1 on 5 matching bases. This CDR3 comprises 16 residues. V was trimmed by 3 bases and J by 0 bases, leaving 9 bases between them. From germline, CDR1 is MRHNA and CDR2 SNTAGT. CDR3 residues: CASSENQGSGANVLTF. The CDR3 DNA reads TGTGCCAGCAGTGAAAATCAGGGCTCTGGGGCCAACGTCCTGACTTTC.

V usage is TRBV5-1 and J usage is TRBJ1-4, with TRBD1 matching over 9 bases. Per the germline V gene, CDR1 is SGHRS and CDR2 is YFSETQ. Trimming cost V 4 bases and J 6 bases; bases outside gene matches: 7. There are 15 residues in the CDR3. The CDR3 protein is CASSPQGALYEKLFF. CDR3 DNA sequence: TGCGCCAGCAGCCCACAGGGGGCGCTTTATGAAAAACTGTTTTTT.

The chain joins TRBV9 to TRBJ1-1; a weak D match, TRBD1 (6 bases). The ends were cut back, 2 bases at V and 1 base at J, with 9 bases in the middle. The CDR3 totals 14 residues. CDR1 and CDR2 (germline): SGDLS, YYNGEE. Here the CDR3 DNA reads TGTGCCAGCAGCGTGGGGGCCCAGAACACTGAAGCTTTCTTT. Translated, it gives CASSVGAQNTEAFF.

The chain uses TRBV6-5 and TRBJ1-6; D gene ambiguous. CDR1 is MNHEY, CDR2 SVGAGI, per germline. CDR3 length: 12 amino acids. Trimming stripped 4 bases from V and 10 bases from J, with 8 bases between. The CDR3 reads CASSSGWSPLHF. The CDR3 DNA reads as TGTGCCAGCAGTTCGGGTTGGTCACCCCTCCACTTT.

In the case of this clone: Other DNA variants within this sample encode the same CDR3. J is TRBJ1-6 and V is TRBV14; possibly TRBD1 for D (5 bases). The CDR3 sequence is 16 residues long. Germline V gene lookup returns CDR1 SGHDN and CDR2 FVKESK. Trimming took 4 bases from V and 0 from J, leaving 10 bases between them. CDR3 protein: CASSPGPRSYNSPLHF. The CDR3 DNA is TGTGCCAGCAGCCCAGGGCCACGCTCCTATAATTCACCCCTCCACTTT.

The chain links TRBV6-5 to TRBJ1-1; D gene uncertain. The V end was cut by 3 bases, the J end by 3 bases, with 11 bases between. Germline CDR1 and CDR2: MNHEY and SVGAGI. The CDR3 length is 14 residues. CDR3 amino acids: CASSYLQFYTEAFF. CDR3 DNA sequence: TGTGCCAGCAGTTATCTGCAGTTCTACACTGAAGCTTTCTTT.

The V call is TRBV21-1, the J call TRBJ2-7; the table names TRBD2, a call not compared with the DNA. TRBV21-1 constitutes a pseudogene. The CDR3 totals 12 residues. CDR3 in DNA: TGTGCCAGCACCCTAGGCCACTACGAGCAGTACTTC. Its translation is CASTLGHYEQYF.

The chain is built from TRBV14 and TRBJ1-2, with a weak D call TRBD1 (5 bases). This CDR3 contains 13 residues. In germline, CDR1 is SGHDN, CDR2 FVKESK. V gave up 3 bases and J gave up 4 bases, with 9 bases separating them. In DNA form, the CDR3 reads TGTGCCAGCAGCCAGGGAAGGGGCTATGGCTACACCTTC. Protein sequence: CASSQGRGYGYTF.

This clone was seen a handful of times. This chain uses TRBV6-1 with TRBJ2-7, with a weak D call TRBD2 (5 bases). V was trimmed by 4 bases and J by 5 bases, leaving 24 bases between them. Germline CDR1 is MNHNS and CDR2 is SASEGT. CDR3 length: 17 amino acids. CDR3 DNA sequence: TGTGCCAGCAGTGGGTTCTCGGGGTTTCACCCTCCTCACGAGCAGTACTTC. Translated, it gives CASSGFSGFHPPHEQYF.

The chain uses TRBV18 and TRBJ2-7, with 9 bases identical to TRBD1. Germline V CDR1 and CDR2: KGHSH, LQKENI. This CDR3 region has 14 residues. V was pared by 4 bases and J by 5 bases, with 6 bases of the junction left unmatched. This chain's CDR3 is CASSLGQGLNEQYF. Here the CDR3 DNA reads TGTGCCAGCTCACTGGGACAGGGTCTAAACGAGCAGTACTTC.

The chain employs TRBV2 and TRBJ1-2; possible D gene TRBD1, 5 bases. The CDR3 extends over 15 amino acids. Germline-derived CDR1 and CDR2 are SNHLY and FYNNEI. V was shortened by 11 bases and J by 0 bases, with 19 bases between the two germline ends. CDR3 protein: CASRDLPGPNYGYTF. The CDR3 DNA is TGTGCCTCGAGGGACTTACCGGGACCTAACTATGGCTACACCTTC.

This rearrangement joins TRBV7-2 to TRBJ2-7, with D unresolved. V dropped 5 bases and J dropped 8 bases, with 16 bases sitting between them. This CDR3 is 13 amino acids long. Germline loops: CDR1 SGHTA, CDR2 FQGNSA. The CDR3 DNA reads as TGTGCCAGCAGCCCGACACCCGGAACGAAGCAGTACTTC. The encoded protein is CASSPTPGTKQYF.

This rearrangement joins TRBV27 to TRBJ1-1; 7 bases agree with TRBD1. There are 14 residues in the CDR3. Losses at the gene ends were 6 bases for V and 0 bases for J; bases not matched to a gene: 4. Germline V gives CDR1 MNHEY, CDR2 SMNVEV (reference sequence). CDR3 sequence reads: CASSPTGMNTEAFF. The CDR3 coding sequence is TGTGCCAGCAGCCCGACAGGGATGAACACTGAAGCTTTCTTT.

This chain uses TRBV19 with TRBJ2-3; D unresolved. Deletions cut 4 bases from V and 0 bases from J, with 11 bases between. The length of the CDR3 is 15 residues. Germline lookup yields CDR1 LNHDA and CDR2 SQIVND (reference sequence). CDR3 amino acids: CASSRAGLSTDTQYF. The CDR3 bases are TGTGCCAGTAGTAGAGCAGGCCTCAGCACAGATACGCAGTATTTT.

The chain links TRBV2 to TRBJ1-3; D may be TRBD1 (5 bases). The CDR3 is made up of 15 amino acids. The germline V gene has CDR1 SNHLY and CDR2 FYNNEI. Trimming took 1 base from V and 1 from J, leaving 8 bases between them. The CDR3 protein is CASSEGGRSGNTIYF. CDR3 DNA sequence: TGTGCCAGCAGTGAAGGGGGCCGGTCTGGAAACACCATATATTTT. Full variable domain (missing parts from reference TRBV2 and TRBJ1-3): EPEVTQTPSHQVTQMGQEVILRCVPISNHLYFYWYRQILGQKVEFLVSFYNNEISEKSEIFDDQFSVERPDGSNFTLKIRSTKLEDSAMYFCASSEGGRSGNTIYFGEGSWLTVV.